The 21 T cell receptor beta chains given below trace back to one sample, sequenced in a study of response to subunit inactivated influenza vaccine (dated by TCRdb to 2016 to 2019). Library creation used RT-PCR. The sample was run on an Illumina HiSeq 2500. The public reads were run again by TCRdb, first through fastp at Q25 and then through MiXCR, and only productive beta chains were kept. Rows are unified per CDR3 protein, each entry keeping the most common DNA and genes. Within this sample are around 200,000 distinct CDR3 sequences, with less than 15% of them counted one time only. The ten most abundant clones make up approximately 32% of the sample. These data are also associated with another study on T cells expressing NK-cell markers. As the second paper documents: TCR beta cDNA libraries were prepared using 5'RACE template switching, which introduced a universal primer site and unique molecular identifiers.

The sequencing used CD8+ T cells sorted from PBMCs, collected less than 13 days after vaccination. The source is a man between 50 and 59 years old who received an inactivated influenza vaccine. Donor details come from another sample of the same person, matched by shared clones.

CDR3: CASSFSGSEYEQYF. The DNA of the CDR3 is TGTGCCAGCAGTTTTAGCGGGAGCGAGTACGAGCAGTACTTC. The J gene is TRBJ2-7, the V gene TRBV7-2; 9 bases line up with TRBD2. The CDR3 is made up of 14 amino acids. Germline-derived CDR1 and CDR2 are SGHTA and FQGNSA. The V and J ends lost 6 bases and 4 bases, in that order; junction bases with no gene match: 7.

In its sample, this clonotype was seen a few times. V and J are TRBV3-1 and TRBJ2-1; 8 bases fit TRBD2. In germline, CDR1 is LGHDT, CDR2 YNNKEL (reference sequence). CDR3 length: 20 amino acids. Trimming at V came to 3 bases and at J to 0 bases, leaving 16 bases not matched to a gene. CDR3 sequence (DNA): TGTGCCAGCAGCCATCCCGCTAGCGGGTACACTTTGAGCTCCTACAATGAGCAGTTCTTC. This codes for CASSHPASGYTLSSYNEQFF.

This clonotype occurred a few times. The chain has TRBV9 and TRBJ2-2; tentative D call: TRBD1 (6 bases). The CDR3 has 13 amino acids. V lost 5 bases, J lost 5 bases, and 10 bases lay in between. From germline, CDR1 is SGDLS and CDR2 YYNGEE. The CDR3 nucleotides read TGTGCCAGCAGGCAGGGGCAAACCGGGGAGCTGTTTTTT. It specifies CASRQGQTGELFF. The whole variable domain, filled in from reference TRBV9 and TRBJ2-2, reads DSGVTQTPKHLITATGQRVTLRCSPRSGDLSVYWYQQSLDQGLQFLIQYYNGEERAKGNILERFSAQQFPDLHSELNLSSLELGDSALYFCASRQGQTGELFFGEGSRLTVL.

This clonotype has just a few counts. The genes are TRBV6-5 and TRBJ2-7; no reliable D call. V was shortened by 2 bases and J by 6 bases, with 5 bases between the two germline ends. CDR1 is MNHEY, CDR2 SVGAGI, per germline. CDR3 length: 11 residues. CDR3 DNA sequence: TGTGCCAGCAGTTACATCGGCGAGCAGTACTTC. The encoded protein is CASSYIGEQYF.

The V call is TRBV7-9, the J call TRBJ1-4; 8 bases agree with TRBD1. The CDR3 totals 15 residues. V was clipped by 5 bases and J by 7 bases; unmatched bases: 9. In germline, CDR1 is SEHNR, CDR2 FQNEAQ (reference sequence). CDR3 in amino acids: CASSATGQEVEKLFF. The CDR3 DNA is TGTGCCAGCAGCGCAACGGGACAGGAGGTTGAAAAACTGTTTTTT.

This clonotype came up a few times. The rearrangement uses TRBV7-9 and TRBJ2-7, with D hard to call. V dropped 2 bases and J dropped 0 bases, with 8 bases sitting between them. This CDR3 spans 14 amino acids. CDR1 SEHNR and CDR2 FQNEAQ come from the germline V gene (reference sequence). The CDR3 DNA is TGTGCCAGCAGCTTATTAGACGGCTCCTACGAGCAGTACTTC. Residues: CASSLLDGSYEQYF.

In its sample, this clonotype was seen a few times. The V call is TRBV15, the J call TRBJ1-5; a possible D gene is TRBD1 (6 bases). The CDR3 contains 18 residues. V lost 0 bases and J 1 base, leaving 16 bases between the germline ends. CDR1 is LNHNV, CDR2 YYDKDF, per germline (reference sequence). In DNA form, the CDR3 reads TGTGCCACCAGCAGAGAGTGGGTTCAGGGGCGCAGCAATCAGCCCCAGCATTTT. It encodes CATSREWVQGRSNQPQHF.

This clonotype was observed a handful of times. This chain connects TRBV10-3 to TRBJ2-2, with D hard to call. Looked up from germline, CDR1 is ENHRY and CDR2 is SYGVKD. The CDR3 spans 15 residues. Deletions cut 11 bases from V and 1 base from J, with 17 bases between. The CDR3 loop is CASRDLGGNTGELFF. The CDR3 DNA follows: TGTGCCTCCAGAGACCTAGGCGGGAACACCGGGGAGCTGTTTTTT.

This chain joins TRBV7-2 and TRBJ2-1; D gene uncertain. Germline V gene sequence: CDR1 SGHTA, CDR2 FQGNSA. The CDR3 has 13 amino acids. The V end was cut by 5 bases, the J end by 7 bases, with 12 bases between. The DNA for the CDR3 is TGTGCCAGCAGCCCATGGCCCCAAAATGAGCAGTTCTTC. This codes for CASSPWPQNEQFF.

This clonotype has ten or more counts. The CDR3, as DNA: TGTGCCAGCAGTTACGAGCTAGCGGTGAACACCGGGGAGCTGTTTTTT. Translating gives CASSYELAVNTGELFF. The chain has TRBV6-2 or TRBV6-3 and TRBJ2-2, with TRBD2 identical over 7 bases. The CDR3 is 16 residues long. V lost 2 bases, J lost 1 base, and 4 bases stayed unmatched. Germline values: CDR1 MNHEY, CDR2 SVGEGT.

As DNA, the CDR3 is TGTGCCAGCAGCTTGGTGACAGGACAAGAGACCCAGTACTTC. This codes for CASSLVTGQETQYF. V usage is TRBV5-6 and J usage is TRBJ2-5, with D tentatively TRBD1 (6 bases). The V end lost 0 bases, the J end lost 2 bases, and 8 bases lay between the germline ends. CDR1 is SGHDT, CDR2 YYEEEE, per germline. This CDR3 spans 14 amino acids.

The chain uses TRBV3-1 and TRBJ2-1; D tentatively fits TRBD1 or TRBD2 (5 bases each). CDR1 LGHDT and CDR2 YNNKEL come from the germline V gene (reference sequence). V was shortened by 1 base and J by 4 bases, with 11 bases between the two germline ends. The CDR3 has 15 amino acids. The CDR3 DNA reads TGTGCCAGCAGCCAAGCGGGGCACCAATACAATGAGCAGTTCTTC. It translates to CASSQAGHQYNEQFF.

The chain carries TRBV7-3 and TRBJ2-3; the match to TRBD1 covers 9 bases. CDR3 length: 16 residues. The J segment lost 2 bases and the V segment lost 5 bases, leaving 8 bases of the junction unmatched. Germline assignment: CDR1 SGHTA and CDR2 FQGTGA. CDR3 in amino acids: CASSALTGGSTDTQYF. DNA for the CDR3: TGTGCCAGCAGCGCCCTGACAGGGGGGTCCACAGATACGCAGTATTTT.

The sample holds a few counts of this clonotype. V gene TRBV13 combines with J gene TRBJ2-7, with TRBD1 matching 10 bases. V was pared by 8 bases and J by 3 bases, with 1 base of the junction left unmatched. Germline lookup yields CDR1 PRHDT and CDR2 FYEKMQ (reference sequence). The CDR3 contains 12 residues. For the CDR3, the DNA is TGTGCCAGCGGACAGGGGGGCTACGAGCAGTACTTC. Its translation: CASGQGGYEQYF.

The chain couples TRBV5-6 to TRBJ2-5; 8 bases are shared with TRBD2. The CDR3 runs 16 residues. Looked up from germline, CDR1 is SGHDT and CDR2 is YYEEEE. The V gene end was trimmed by 0 bases and the J gene end by 2 bases; junction bases not matched to a gene: 6. CDR3 DNA: TGTGCCAGCAGCTTGGCGGCGGGAGGATCGCAAGAGACCCAGTACTTC. Translated, it gives CASSLAAGGSQETQYF.

This clonotype was recorded a few times. The V gene is TRBV12-3 or TRBV12-4, the J gene TRBJ2-5, with 10 bases that match TRBD2. The CDR3 is made up of 15 amino acids. After removal of 2 bases from V and 4 bases from J, the junction contained 4 bases not matched to a gene. CDR3 residues: CASSLSSGGAETQYF. The DNA of the CDR3 is TGTGCCAGCAGTTTATCTAGCGGGGGAGCAGAGACCCAGTACTTC.

This clonotype was counted only a few times. The chain carries TRBV28 and TRBJ1-1; no firm D call. With 2 bases removed from V and 5 bases from J, the gap between germline ends came to 15 bases. The CDR3 has 15 residues. Germline V CDR1 and CDR2: MDHEN, SYDVKM. The CDR3 spells CASSLGLGPETEAFF. The CDR3 DNA reads as TGTGCCAGCAGTTTAGGTCTAGGACCAGAGACTGAAGCTTTCTTT.

The rearrangement uses TRBV28 and TRBJ2-2; 11 bases are shared with TRBD2. The germline V gene encodes CDR1 MDHEN and CDR2 SYDVKM. V shed 5 bases, J shed 4 bases, and the junction held 6 bases outside the gene matches. The CDR3 totals 16 residues. This chain's CDR3 is CASSLTGTSGTGELFF. Written as DNA, the CDR3 is TGTGCCAGCAGTCTAACCGGGACTAGCGGCACCGGGGAGCTGTTTTTT.

In its sample, this clonotype was seen a few times. The chain links TRBV28 to TRBJ2-4, with unresolved D. V lost 5 bases and J 0 bases, leaving 17 bases between the germline ends. The CDR3 covers 17 residues. CDR1 is MDHEN, CDR2 SYDVKM, per germline. CDR3 sequence reads: CASSPLMGEVAKNIQYF. Written as DNA, the CDR3 is TGTGCCAGCAGTCCTCTTATGGGCGAGGTAGCCAAAAACATTCAGTACTTC. The full variable domain, completed using reference TRBV28 and TRBJ2-4, is DVKVTQSSRYLVKRTGEKVFLECVQDMDHENMFWYRQDPGLGLRLIYFSYDVKMKEKGDIPEGYSVSREKKERFSLILESASTNQTSMYLCASSPLMGEVAKNIQYFGAGTRLSVL.

The V gene is TRBV9, the J gene TRBJ2-1, with D possibly being TRBD1 or TRBD2 (5 bases each). The germline V gene has CDR1 SGDLS and CDR2 YYNGEE. Trimming stripped 1 base from V and 3 bases from J, with 11 bases between. This CDR3 region has 15 residues. The CDR3 coding sequence is TGTGCCAGCAGCGTATCGGGGCTGGGCTACAATGAGCAGTTCTTC. As protein: CASSVSGLGYNEQFF.

The rearrangement links TRBV7-6 to TRBJ2-7; 9 bases are a match to TRBD1. Per germline, CDR1 SGHVS and CDR2 FNYEAQ. The V segment lost 1 base and the J segment 3 bases; nucleotides outside the gene matches: 4. CDR3 length: 15 residues. The CDR3: CASSLGQGVRYEQYF. The CDR3 bases are TGTGCCAGCAGCTTAGGACAGGGGGTGCGCTACGAGCAGTACTTC.